The clone carrying this TCR beta chain was detected a few times. Germline CDR1 reads MNHGY; CDR2 reads SAAAGT. V gave up 6 bases and J gave up 3 bases; unmatched junction bases: 11. This CDR3 contains 17 residues. TCRdb recomputed calls from the reads with MiXCR, one row per CDR3 protein. The data show just under 550,000 distinct CDR3 sequences, about 25% seen once. These data originate in a study of T cell repertoires in cytomegalovirus infection. The sequenced sample consisted of PBMCs. The TCR was taken from a human donor in good health (CMV status not recorded). Some clones in this sample may be carry-over from other donors' samples. V and J are TRBV6-8 and TRBJ2-1; TRBD2 agrees at 10 bases. CDR3 sequence reads: CASSPATSGPYYNEQFF. The CDR3 coding sequence is TGTGCCAGCAGCCCAGCGACTAGCGGGCCGTACTACAATGAGCAGTTCTTC.